This T cell receptor beta chain was identified during a study of regulatory and conventional T cells in RAG deficiency. Study-wide points: Shannon entropy fell and Simpson indices rose in RAG-deficient patients.

This table comes from immunoSEQ multiplex PCR, and its TCRdb copy is limited to in-frame clones, with some not included. The repertoire holds around 37,000 clones, approximately 91% seen once, with approximately 14% in the top ten. V dropped 5 bases and J dropped 7 bases, with 12 bases sitting between them. CDR1 MNHEY and CDR2 SVGAGI come from the germline V gene. The CDR3 spans 12 residues. Comment on this clone: The antigen is unknown.

The same specimen was also included in a second study, on regulatory T cells. That work contributes: The PCR used 52 TRBV and 13 TRBJ primers.

The V and J genes are TRBV6-5 and TRBJ2-7; possible D gene TRBD2, 5 bases. Material: CD8+ T cells sorted from blood. This TCR was recovered from a human donor in good health. Here the CDR3 DNA reads TGTGCCAGCAGTGACGCGGGTTTGGAGCAGTACTTC. Its translation is CASSDAGLEQYF.